Given below is one T cell receptor (beta chain) in context. The antigen is unknown. Germline CDR1 and CDR2: SNHLY and FYNNEI. The V gene lost 3 bases and the J gene lost 5 bases, with 14 bases spanning the gap. CDR3 length: 15 amino acids. The data are from a study of cytomegalovirus exposure and HLA in healthy donors. Regarding the study as a whole: When presence/absence was analysed, sequencing depth was taken to be roughly uniform across donors. Several of the most significant clusters appeared, in a later analysis, to be linked to common viral pathogens.

The PCR was carried out with 60 Vbeta primers and 13 Jbeta primers. The assay was immunoSEQ multiplex PCR, and TCRdb's table has in-frame clones only and misses some. The sample shows some 110,000 clones, around 80% of them seen only once. Healthy individuals who donated bone marrow served as the donors. The clonotype originates from a man aged 25-40 years in good health and CMV-seropositive. V and J are TRBV2 and TRBJ2-1; a possible D gene is TRBD2 (6 bases). The sequencing input was PBMCs. The CDR3 DNA reads as TGTGCCAGCAGTGAGGAGGGGATCCCGAACAATGAGCAGTTCTTC. Its protein product is CASSEEGIPNNEQFF.